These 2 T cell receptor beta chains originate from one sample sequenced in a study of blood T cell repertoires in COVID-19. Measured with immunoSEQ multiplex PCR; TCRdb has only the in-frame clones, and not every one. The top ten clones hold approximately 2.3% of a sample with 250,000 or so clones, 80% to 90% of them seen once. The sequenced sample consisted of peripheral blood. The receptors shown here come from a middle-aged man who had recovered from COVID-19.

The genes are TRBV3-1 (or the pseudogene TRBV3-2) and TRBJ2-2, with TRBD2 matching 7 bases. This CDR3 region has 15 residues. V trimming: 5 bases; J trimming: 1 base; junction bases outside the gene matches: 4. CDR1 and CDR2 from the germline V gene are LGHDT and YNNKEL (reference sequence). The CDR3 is CASSLPSGNTGELFF. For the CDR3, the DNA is TGTGCCAGCAGCTTACCTAGCGGGAACACCGGGGAGCTGTTTTTT.

Written as DNA, the CDR3 is TGTGCCAGCAAACTAGCGGGGGCCGCCGCATCGGGGCAGTTCTTC. The encoded protein is CASKLAGAAASGQFF. The gene calls are TRBV6-5 and TRBJ2-1, with 11 nucleotides matching TRBD2. CDR1 is MNHEY, CDR2 SVGAGI, per germline. The trim removed 7 bases at V and 12 bases at J, leaving 14 bases unmatched. There are 15 residues in the CDR3.